The clone carrying this TCR beta chain was observed once. This record belongs to a study of blood T cell repertoires in COVID-19. Sequencing was performed with immunoSEQ multiplex PCR; in TCRdb, only in-frame clones are kept and a portion is missing. The sample includes 150,000 to 200,000 clones, 70% to 85% of them seen just once. The CDR3 is 14 amino acids. V lost 4 bases and J lost 4; bases outside the gene matches: 5. In germline, CDR1 is WNHNN, CDR2 SYGVQD (reference sequence). The V call is TRBV10-1, the J call TRBJ2-5; 8 bases line up with TRBD2. The source is a woman aged 30 to 39 with acute or convalescent COVID-19. Sequenced: peripheral blood. The CDR3 region is CASSASGGPETQYF. CDR3 nucleotides: TGCGCCAGCAGTGCATCGGGAGGGCCAGAGACCCAGTACTTC.